These 30 T cell receptor beta chains came from one sample sequenced in a study of cytomegalovirus exposure and HLA in healthy donors. The PCR used 60 Vbeta and 13 Jbeta primers. Clones were read by immunoSEQ multiplex PCR, and TCRdb kept only the in-frame ones, dropping some. The sample holds approximately 140,000 clones, 70% to 85% seen once. The sequenced sample consisted of PBMCs. These receptors came from a boy under 18 in good health and CMV-seronegative.

The chain employs TRBV5-1 and TRBJ2-3, with D uncertain. The V end was cut by 2 bases, the J end by 6 bases, with 4 bases between. Germline CDR1 and CDR2: SGHRS and YFSETQ. The CDR3 covers 11 residues. The chain's CDR3 is CASSFQDTQYF. In nucleotides, the CDR3 is TGCGCCAGCAGCTTCCAGGATACGCAGTATTTT. The full variable domain, in which reference TRBV5-1 and TRBJ2-3 provide the parts outside the CDR3, is KAGVTQTPRYLIKTRGQQVTLSCSPISGHRSVSWYQQTPGQGLQFLFEYFSETQRNKGNFPGRFSGRQFSNSRSEMNVSTLELGDSALYLCASSFQDTQYFGPGTRLTVL.

This chain joins TRBV18 and TRBJ1-4, with D possibly TRBD1 on 6 matching bases. This CDR3 is built from 15 residues. The V gene's germline CDR1 is KGHSH and CDR2 LQKENI. The germline V and J ends were trimmed by 1 base and 8 bases, with 14 bases remaining between them. The CDR3 DNA is TGTGCCAGCTCACCACGGGGAAATAGGGGGGAAAAACTGTTTTTT. Translating gives CASSPRGNRGEKLFF.

J is TRBJ2-7 and V is TRBV2, with D unresolved. Germline V gene sequence: CDR1 SNHLY, CDR2 FYNNEI. The CDR3 sequence is 11 residues long. V shed 7 bases and J shed 3 bases, with 7 bases lying between them. CDR3 bases: TGTGCCAGCACCATCAGCTACGAGCAGTACTTC. This translates into CASTISYEQYF.

This clone was detected only a few times. This chain joins TRBV4-3 and TRBJ2-7, with TRBD2 matching 11 bases. Trimming took 0 bases from V and 6 from J; bases not matched to a gene: 7. Germline CDR1 and CDR2: LGHNA and YSLEER. The CDR3 spans 16 residues. The CDR3 DNA reads as TGCGCCAGCAGCCAAGATTCCGCTAGCGGGAGGAGCGAGCAGTACTTC. Residues: CASSQDSASGRSEQYF.

This rearrangement joins TRBV4-1 to TRBJ2-5; a possible D gene is TRBD2 (5 bases). The CDR3 length is 16 residues. Trimming left V 1 base short and J 2 bases short, with 14 bases between. Looked up from germline, CDR1 is MGHRA and CDR2 is YSYEKL. The CDR3 here is CASSQAWERPQETQYF. CDR3 nucleotide sequence: TGCGCCAGCAGCCAAGCGTGGGAGAGACCACAAGAGACCCAGTACTTC.

The V call is TRBV4-1, the J call TRBJ1-1; D may be TRBD1 (6 bases). V shed 0 bases and J shed 3 bases, with 8 bases lying between them. The germline gives CDR1 MGHRA, CDR2 YSYEKL. The CDR3 sequence is 14 residues long. The CDR3 DNA follows: TGCGCCAGCAGCCAAGAGACAGGCGACACTGAAGCTTTCTTT. It specifies CASSQETGDTEAFF.

This chain joins TRBV29-1 and TRBJ2-7, with D uncertain. CDR3 length: 13 residues. Trimming stripped 4 bases from V and 1 base from J, with 11 bases between. Germline V gene sequence: CDR1 SQVTM, CDR2 ANQGSEA. DNA for the CDR3: TGCAGCGTTGCGAGAGAGTCTTCCTACGAGCAGTACTTC. Its translation is CSVARESSYEQYF.

V usage is TRBV2 and J usage is TRBJ1-1; 10 positions agree with TRBD1. Germline lookup yields CDR1 SNHLY and CDR2 FYNNEI. The CDR3 runs 13 residues. CDR3 residues: CGDRGQLNTEAFF. DNA of the CDR3: TGTGGGGACAGGGGACAGTTGAACACTGAAGCTTTCTTT.

J is TRBJ2-7 and V is TRBV4-1; 12 nucleotides match TRBD2. The CDR3 sequence is 15 residues long. Germline trimming cut 1 base from V and 5 bases from J; bases unmatched to any gene: 3. CDR1 and CDR2 (germline): MGHRA, YSYEKL. In DNA, the CDR3 is TGCGCCAGCAGCCAAGCTAGCGGGAGGGCCGACGAGCAGTACTTC. Protein: CASSQASGRADEQYF.

The rearrangement uses TRBV6-6 and TRBJ1-5; 10 bases line up with TRBD1. Germline trimming cut 8 bases from V and 6 bases from J; bases unmatched to any gene: 4. Per germline, CDR1 MNHNY and CDR2 SVGAGI (reference sequence). This CDR3 spans 13 amino acids. Here the CDR3 reads CASGTGAIQPQHF. In DNA form, the CDR3 reads TGTGCCAGCGGGACAGGGGCTATTCAGCCCCAGCATTTT.

The rearrangement uses TRBV25-1 and TRBJ2-7, with D possibly being TRBD1 (5 bases). Trimming took 6 bases from V and 4 from J, leaving 19 bases between them. This CDR3 has 15 amino acids. Germline V CDR1 and CDR2: MGHDK, SYGVNS. CDR3 coding DNA: TGTGCCAGCAGGGGGTGGAAAGGGGCGCAGTACGAGCAGTACTTC. Its translation is CASRGWKGAQYEQYF.

The chain links TRBV25-1 to TRBJ2-1; D remains ambiguous. Per germline, CDR1 MGHDK and CDR2 SYGVNS. The CDR3 totals 14 residues. V was trimmed by 3 bases and J by 8 bases, leaving 14 bases between them. CDR3: CASSDFPGTDEQFF. The CDR3 nucleotides are TGTGCCAGCAGTGATTTCCCAGGTACAGATGAGCAGTTCTTC.

The V gene is TRBV11-2, the J gene TRBJ1-3; D gene ambiguous. The CDR3 totals 13 residues. Germline CDR1 SGHAT, CDR2 FQNNGV. Trimming took off 4 bases at V and 2 bases at J, with 6 bases between the two ends. In DNA form, the CDR3 reads TGTGCCAGCAGCTCCTCAGCTGGAAACACCATATATTTT. This codes for CASSSSAGNTIYF.

The CDR3 sequence: CARAEGSLTDTQYF. The CDR3 region has the DNA TGTGCCAGGGCCGAGGGTTCCCTCACAGATACGCAGTATTTT. The chain recombines TRBV7-9 with TRBJ2-3; tentatively, D is TRBD2 (5 bases). Looked up from germline, CDR1 is SEHNR and CDR2 is FQNEAQ (reference sequence). Deletions cut 9 bases from V and 2 bases from J, with 15 bases between. The CDR3 contains 14 residues.

The rearrangement links TRBV11-2 to TRBJ2-7; a weak D match, TRBD2 (5 bases). Trimming cost V 4 bases and J 9 bases, with 13 bases left between them. CDR1 is SGHAT and CDR2 is FQNNGV in the germline V gene. The CDR3 spans 12 residues. For the CDR3, the DNA is TGTGCCAGCAGCTGGCGGGTTTCTTCGCAGTACTTC. Residues: CASSWRVSSQYF.

This clone showed up just once. The CDR3 sequence is CASSVTGIVNTEAFF. The CDR3 nucleotides read TGTGCCAGCAGTGTGACAGGGATAGTGAACACTGAAGCTTTCTTT. The chain combines TRBV6-1 with TRBJ1-1, with 7 positions matching TRBD1. The V and J ends lost 4 bases and 0 bases, in that order; junction bases with no gene match: 5. The germline CDR1 and CDR2 sequences are MNHNS and SASEGT. The CDR3 contains 15 residues.

The rearrangement joins TRBV2 to TRBJ1-2; 9 bases fit TRBD1. V lost 4 bases, J lost 3 bases, and 6 bases stayed unmatched. Germline V gene data show CDR1 as SNHLY and CDR2 as FYNNEI. This CDR3 comprises 15 residues. The CDR3 DNA follows: TGTGCCAGCAGTGGGGGGACAGGGCCGGACTATGGCTACACCTTC. It is translated as CASSGGTGPDYGYTF.

The V and J genes are TRBV5-1 and TRBJ1-3; D perhaps matches TRBD1 (6 bases). CDR1 and CDR2 from the germline V gene are SGHRS and YFSETQ. This CDR3 is 15 amino acids long. Trimming stripped 3 bases from V and 2 bases from J, with 12 bases between. In nucleotides, the CDR3 is TGCGCCAGCAGCTCTCGAGGGGGAACTGGAAACACCATATATTTT. Its protein product is CASSSRGGTGNTIYF.

The genes are TRBV5-1 and TRBJ2-7; a possible D gene is TRBD1 (7 bases). CDR3 size: 14 residues. In germline, CDR1 is SGHRS, CDR2 YFSETQ. V was shortened by 1 base and J by 6 bases, with 14 bases between the two germline ends. CDR3 nucleotides: TGCGCCAGCAGCTTGAGGCAGGGGGGACGCGAGCAGTACTTC. It codes for CASSLRQGGREQYF.

This chain joins TRBV6-6 and TRBJ2-1; weak D call: TRBD2 (7 bases). In germline, CDR1 is MNHNY, CDR2 SVGAGI (reference sequence). Trimming took 6 bases from V and 7 from J, leaving 22 bases between them. CDR3 length equals 16 residues. The CDR3 sequence is CASSGEGEGGVNEQFF. For the CDR3, the DNA is TGTGCCAGCAGCGGGGAGGGGGAGGGCGGGGTGAATGAGCAGTTCTTC.

The chain links TRBV5-6 to TRBJ2-6; the D is unclear. Trimming removed 9 bases from V and 0 bases from J, with 10 bases in between. CDR3 size: 14 residues. Germline V gene data show CDR1 as SGHDT and CDR2 as YYEEEE. CDR3 sequence reads: CATYESSGANVLTF. In nucleotides, the CDR3 is TGTGCCACCTATGAAAGCTCTGGGGCCAACGTCCTGACTTTC.

This clone has a single count. The CDR3: CASSPDREAGELFF. The CDR3 DNA is TGCGCCAGCAGCCCCGACAGGGAAGCCGGGGAGCTGTTTTTT. V and J are TRBV5-1 and TRBJ2-2; 7 bases agree with TRBD1. V lost 4 bases to trimming and J lost 6 bases; unmatched junction nucleotides: 6. Germline loops: CDR1 SGHRS, CDR2 YFSETQ. There are 14 residues in the CDR3. Based on the CDR3 plus reference TRBV5-1 and TRBJ2-2, the full variable domain is KAGVTQTPRYLIKTRGQQVTLSCSPISGHRSVSWYQQTPGQGLQFLFEYFSETQRNKGNFPGRFSGRQFSNSRSEMNVSTLELGDSALYLCASSPDREAGELFFGEGSRLTVL.

This sequence joins TRBV11-3 and TRBJ1-2, with D maybe TRBD1 (5 bases). The length of the CDR3 is 14 residues. From germline, CDR1 is SGHNT and CDR2 YENEEA. V was shortened by 6 bases and J by 6 bases, with 17 bases between the two germline ends. The CDR3 region is CASSLPPQGNGYTF. Written as DNA, the CDR3 is TGTGCCAGCAGTCTCCCTCCCCAGGGAAATGGCTACACCTTC. Complete variable domain (other parts from reference TRBV11-3 and TRBJ1-2): EAGVVQSPRYKIIEKKQPVAFWCNPISGHNTLYWYLQNLGQGPELLIRYENEEAVDDSQLPKDRFSAERLKGVDSTLKIQPAELGDSAVYLCASSLPPQGNGYTFGSGTRLTVV.

V gene TRBV7-9 combines with J gene TRBJ1-1, with TRBD1 as a possible D gene (6 bases). Trimming pared 5 bases from V and 1 base from J, leaving 14 bases between. Germline lookup yields CDR1 SEHNR and CDR2 FQNEAQ (reference sequence). The CDR3 totals 15 residues. The CDR3 region has the DNA TGTGCCAGCAGCCAGAGGGGGGGGAGGAACACTGAAGCTTTCTTT. Amino acid sequence: CASSQRGGRNTEAFF. Complete variable domain (other parts from reference TRBV7-9 and TRBJ1-1): DTGVSQNPRHKITKRGQNVTFRCDPISEHNRLYWYRQTLGQGPEFLTYFQNEAQLEKSRLLSDRFSAERPKGSFSTLEIQRTEQGDSAMYLCASSQRGGRNTEAFFGQGTRLTVV.

The rearrangement links TRBV6-5 to TRBJ1-5; D is possibly TRBD1 (5 bases). The CDR3 runs 15 residues. The V end lost 10 bases, the J end lost 8 bases, and 24 bases lay between the germline ends. Germline V lookup: CDR1 MNHEY, CDR2 SVGAGI. CDR3 coding DNA: TGTGCCAACTACCGGGACTCCAACCGAGGGAAGCCCCAGCATTTT. Protein product: CANYRDSNRGKPQHF.

CDR3 sequence (DNA): TGTGCCAGCAGCTTTGGCGGGGGCGGTGAGCAGTTCTTC. The encoded protein is CASSFGGGGEQFF. The chain uses TRBV11-3 and TRBJ2-1, with D possibly being TRBD2 (7 bases). The germline gives CDR1 SGHNT, CDR2 YENEEA. Between the trimmed V and J ends, which lost 3 bases and 9 bases, there was a span of 12 bases. The CDR3 length is 13 residues. The whole variable domain, remainder taken from reference TRBV11-3 and TRBJ2-1, is EAGVVQSPRYKIIEKKQPVAFWCNPISGHNTLYWYLQNLGQGPELLIRYENEEAVDDSQLPKDRFSAERLKGVDSTLKIQPAELGDSAVYLCASSFGGGGEQFFGPGTRLTVL.

The V call is TRBV5-6, the J call TRBJ2-7; D is perhaps TRBD1 (6 bases). Germline V lookup: CDR1 SGHDT, CDR2 YYEEEE. Trimming pared 5 bases from V and 4 bases from J, leaving 13 bases between. This CDR3 region has 13 residues. The CDR3 nucleotides read TGTGCCAGCAGGTCTACAGGGAGATACGAGCAGTACTTC. It is translated as CASRSTGRYEQYF.

J is TRBJ2-6 and V is TRBV18, with a possible D match to TRBD2 (6 bases). Germline CDR1 is KGHSH and CDR2 is LQKENI. V gave up 5 bases and J gave up 0 bases, with 11 bases separating them. CDR3 length: 16 residues. This chain's CDR3 is CASSSMGGSGANVLTF. The CDR3, as DNA: TGTGCCAGCTCATCGATGGGGGGCTCTGGGGCCAACGTCCTGACTTTC. Full variable domain (rest looked up from reference TRBV18 and TRBJ2-6): NAGVMQNPRHLVRRRGQEARLRCSPMKGHSHVYWYRQLPEEGLKFMVYLQKENIIDESGMPKERFSAEFPKEGPSILRIQQVVRGDSAAYFCASSSMGGSGANVLTFGAGSRLTVL.

This clone is a singleton in its sample. V gene TRBV7-9 combines with J gene TRBJ2-2; the match to TRBD2 covers 11 bases. The ends lost 5 bases at V and 5 bases at J; junction bases unmatched: 7. CDR1 is SEHNR and CDR2 is FQNEAQ in the germline V gene (reference sequence). The CDR3 sequence is 16 residues long. CDR3 nucleotides: TGTGCCAGCAGCGGTCTAGCGGGAGGACTAACCGGGGAGCTGTTTTTT. Amino acid sequence: CASSGLAGGLTGELFF. Full variable domain (rest looked up from reference TRBV7-9 and TRBJ2-2): DTGVSQNPRHKITKRGQNVTFRCDPISEHNRLYWYRQTLGQGPEFLTYFQNEAQLEKSRLLSDRFSAERPKGSFSTLEIQRTEQGDSAMYLCASSGLAGGLTGELFFGEGSRLTVL.

Only one count was recorded for this clone. The chain recombines TRBV10-3 with TRBJ2-7, with TRBD2 identical over 11 bases. With 3 bases clipped from V and 6 bases from J, the junction kept 10 bases outside the gene matches. Germline V CDR1 and CDR2: ENHRY, SYGVKD. The CDR3 spans 16 residues. In nucleotides, the CDR3 is TGTGCCATCAGTGAATCACTAGCGGGAGAGGTGGGCGAGCAGTACTTC. Residues: CAISESLAGEVGEQYF.